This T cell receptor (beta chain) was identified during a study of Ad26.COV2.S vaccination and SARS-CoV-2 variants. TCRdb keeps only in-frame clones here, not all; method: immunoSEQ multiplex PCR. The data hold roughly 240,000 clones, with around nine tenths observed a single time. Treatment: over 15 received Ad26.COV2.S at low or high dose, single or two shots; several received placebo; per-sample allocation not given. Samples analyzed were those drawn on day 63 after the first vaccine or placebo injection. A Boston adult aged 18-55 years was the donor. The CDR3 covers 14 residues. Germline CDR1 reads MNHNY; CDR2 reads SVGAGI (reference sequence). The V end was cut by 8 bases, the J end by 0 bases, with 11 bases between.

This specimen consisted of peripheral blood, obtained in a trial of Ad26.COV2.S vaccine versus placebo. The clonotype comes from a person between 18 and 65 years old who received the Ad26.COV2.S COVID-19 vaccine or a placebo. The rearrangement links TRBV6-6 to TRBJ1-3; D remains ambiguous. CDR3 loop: CASYGEGSGNTIYF. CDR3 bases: TGTGCCAGCTATGGGGAGGGCTCTGGAAACACCATATATTTT.